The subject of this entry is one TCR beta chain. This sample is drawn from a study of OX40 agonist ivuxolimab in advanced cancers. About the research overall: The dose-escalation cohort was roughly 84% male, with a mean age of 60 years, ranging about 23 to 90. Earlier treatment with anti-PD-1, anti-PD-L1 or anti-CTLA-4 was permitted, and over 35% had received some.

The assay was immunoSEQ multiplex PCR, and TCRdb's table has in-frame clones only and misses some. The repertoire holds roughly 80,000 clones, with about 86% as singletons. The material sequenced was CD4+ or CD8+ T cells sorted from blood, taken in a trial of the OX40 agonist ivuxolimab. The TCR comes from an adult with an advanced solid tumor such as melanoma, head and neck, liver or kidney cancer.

The CDR3 coding sequence is TGTGCCAGCAGACTCCAGGGGAAGGGCTATGGCTACACCTTC. This codes for CASRLQGKGYGYTF. The chain has TRBV6-5 and TRBJ1-2; the D gene is possibly TRBD1 (6 bases). The CDR3 has 14 residues. Trimming removed 6 bases at V and 4 bases at J, with 15 bases between. Germline lookup yields CDR1 MNHEY and CDR2 SVGAGI.